This T cell receptor beta chain appears in the sequencing data of a study of cytotoxic CD8 clonotypes in ibrutinib-treated CLL. Notes on the study in general: Under therapy, public clonotypes either contracted or stayed stable, and they were uncommon.

Produced via immunoSEQ multiplex PCR; TCRdb's table is partial and in-frame only. The profile shows around 330,000 clones, about 64% of them singletons. Trimming cost V 5 bases and J 7 bases; bases outside gene matches: 8. Germline V gene lookup returns CDR1 SEHNR and CDR2 FQNEAQ (reference sequence). This CDR3 is 15 amino acids long. A remark on this clone: Its specificity is not known.

The receptor's source is a human donor with chronic lymphocytic leukemia. The chain carries TRBV7-9 and TRBJ1-6; 7 positions match TRBD1. Sequencing used PBMCs, obtained after 36 months of ibrutinib treatment. The CDR3 reads CASSTGTATNSPLHF. In nucleotides, the CDR3 is TGTGCCAGCAGCACCGGGACAGCCACAAATTCACCCCTCCACTTT.